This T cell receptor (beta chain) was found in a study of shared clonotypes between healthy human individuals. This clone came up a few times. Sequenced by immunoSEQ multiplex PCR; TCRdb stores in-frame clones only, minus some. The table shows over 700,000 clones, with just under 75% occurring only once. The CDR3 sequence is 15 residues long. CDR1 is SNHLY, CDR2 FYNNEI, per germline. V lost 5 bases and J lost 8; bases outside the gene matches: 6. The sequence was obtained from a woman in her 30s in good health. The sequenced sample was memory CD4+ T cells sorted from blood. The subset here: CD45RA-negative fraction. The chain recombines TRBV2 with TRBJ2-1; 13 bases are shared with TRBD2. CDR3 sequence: CASSPRTSGSYEQFF. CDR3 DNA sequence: TGTGCCAGCAGTCCGAGGACTAGCGGGAGTTATGAGCAGTTCTTC.